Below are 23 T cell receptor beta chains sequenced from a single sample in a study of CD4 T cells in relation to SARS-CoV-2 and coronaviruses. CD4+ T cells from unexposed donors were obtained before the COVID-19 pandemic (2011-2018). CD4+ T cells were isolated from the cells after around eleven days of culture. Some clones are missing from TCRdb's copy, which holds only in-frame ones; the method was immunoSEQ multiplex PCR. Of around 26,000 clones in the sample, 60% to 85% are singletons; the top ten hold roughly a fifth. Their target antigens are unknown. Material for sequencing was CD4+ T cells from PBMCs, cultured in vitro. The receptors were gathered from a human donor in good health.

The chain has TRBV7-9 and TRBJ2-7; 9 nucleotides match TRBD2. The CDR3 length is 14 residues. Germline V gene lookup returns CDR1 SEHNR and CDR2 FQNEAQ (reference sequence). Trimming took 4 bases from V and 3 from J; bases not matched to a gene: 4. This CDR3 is CASSSGLALYEQYF. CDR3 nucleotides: TGTGCCAGCAGCTCGGGACTAGCCCTCTACGAGCAGTACTTC.

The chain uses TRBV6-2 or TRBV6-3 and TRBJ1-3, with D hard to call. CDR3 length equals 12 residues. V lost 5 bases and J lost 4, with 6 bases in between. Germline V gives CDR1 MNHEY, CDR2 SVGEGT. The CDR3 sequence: CASSNNGNTIYF. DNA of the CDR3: TGTGCCAGCAGTAACAACGGAAACACCATATATTTT.

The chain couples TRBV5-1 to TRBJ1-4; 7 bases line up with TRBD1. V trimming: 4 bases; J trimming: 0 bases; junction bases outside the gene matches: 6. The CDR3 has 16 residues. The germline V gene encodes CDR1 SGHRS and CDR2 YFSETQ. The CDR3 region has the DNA TGCGCCAGCAGCGAAGGGACAGTCACAACTAATGAAAAACTGTTTTTT. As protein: CASSEGTVTTNEKLFF.

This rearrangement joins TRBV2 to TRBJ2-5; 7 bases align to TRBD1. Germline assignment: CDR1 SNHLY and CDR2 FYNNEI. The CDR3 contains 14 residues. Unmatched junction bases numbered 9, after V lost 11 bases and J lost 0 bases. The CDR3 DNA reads TGTGCCGAGACAAGGGGGCGTTACCAAGAGACCCAGTACTTC. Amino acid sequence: CAETRGRYQETQYF.

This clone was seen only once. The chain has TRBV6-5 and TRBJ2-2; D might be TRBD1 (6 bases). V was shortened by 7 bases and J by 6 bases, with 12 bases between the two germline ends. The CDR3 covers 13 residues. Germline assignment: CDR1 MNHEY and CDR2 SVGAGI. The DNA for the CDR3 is TGTGCCAGCACCCGACAGGTGGCCGGGGAGCTGTTTTTT. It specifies CASTRQVAGELFF.

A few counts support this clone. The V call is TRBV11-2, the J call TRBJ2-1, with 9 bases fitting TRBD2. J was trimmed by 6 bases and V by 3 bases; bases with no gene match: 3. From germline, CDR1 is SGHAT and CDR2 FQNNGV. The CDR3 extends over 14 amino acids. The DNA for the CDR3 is TGTGCCAGCAGCTTCGCGGGAGGGCGCAATGAGCAGTTCTTC. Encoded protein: CASSFAGGRNEQFF.

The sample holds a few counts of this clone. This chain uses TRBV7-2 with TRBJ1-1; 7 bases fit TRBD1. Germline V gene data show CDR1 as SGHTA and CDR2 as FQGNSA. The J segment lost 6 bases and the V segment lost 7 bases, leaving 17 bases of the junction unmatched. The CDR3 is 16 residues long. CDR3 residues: CASTLGIGGAISEAFF. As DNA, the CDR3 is TGTGCCAGCACCTTGGGAATAGGGGGCGCAATTTCTGAAGCTTTCTTT.

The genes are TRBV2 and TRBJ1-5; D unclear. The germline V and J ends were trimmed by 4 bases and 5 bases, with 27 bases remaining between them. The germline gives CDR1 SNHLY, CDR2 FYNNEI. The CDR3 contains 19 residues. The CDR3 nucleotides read TGTGCCAGCAGTGGGTATGGGATATGGCGATCCAAGGACTATCAGCCCCAGCATTTT. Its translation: CASSGYGIWRSKDYQPQHF.

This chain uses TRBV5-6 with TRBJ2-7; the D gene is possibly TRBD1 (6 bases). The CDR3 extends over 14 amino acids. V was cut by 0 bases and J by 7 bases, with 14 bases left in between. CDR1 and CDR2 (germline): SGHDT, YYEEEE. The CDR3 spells CASSLGQALWEQYF. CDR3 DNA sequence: TGTGCCAGCAGCTTGGGACAGGCCCTCTGGGAGCAGTACTTC.

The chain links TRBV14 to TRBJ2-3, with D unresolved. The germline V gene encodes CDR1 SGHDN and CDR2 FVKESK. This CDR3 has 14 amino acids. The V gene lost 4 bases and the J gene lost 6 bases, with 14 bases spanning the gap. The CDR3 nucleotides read TGTGCCAGCAGCCCGTTCACGGGCTTGGATACGCAGTATTTT. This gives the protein CASSPFTGLDTQYF. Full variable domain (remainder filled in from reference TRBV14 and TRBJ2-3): EAGVTQFPSHSVIEKGQTVTLRCDPISGHDNLYWYRRVMGKEIKFLLHFVKESKQDESGMPNNRFLAERTGGTYSTLKVQPAELEDSGVYFCASSPFTGLDTQYFGPGTRLTVL.

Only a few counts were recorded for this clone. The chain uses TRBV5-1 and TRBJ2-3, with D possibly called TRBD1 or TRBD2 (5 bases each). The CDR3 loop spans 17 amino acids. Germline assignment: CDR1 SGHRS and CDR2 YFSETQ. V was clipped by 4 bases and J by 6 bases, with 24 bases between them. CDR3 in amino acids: CASSPLELVGDGDTQYF. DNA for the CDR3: TGCGCCAGCAGCCCCTTGGAGTTAGTGGGGGACGGGGATACGCAGTATTTT.

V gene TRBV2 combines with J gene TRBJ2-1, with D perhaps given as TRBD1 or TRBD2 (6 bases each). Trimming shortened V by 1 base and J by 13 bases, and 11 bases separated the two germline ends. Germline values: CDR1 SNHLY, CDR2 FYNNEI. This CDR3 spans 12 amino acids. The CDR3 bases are TGTGCCAGCAGTGAAGGAGGGGGGAGTCAGTTCTTC. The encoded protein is CASSEGGGSQFF.

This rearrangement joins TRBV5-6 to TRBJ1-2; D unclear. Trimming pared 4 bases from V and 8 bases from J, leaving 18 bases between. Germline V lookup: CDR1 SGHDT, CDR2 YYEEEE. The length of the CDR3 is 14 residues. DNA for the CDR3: TGTGCCAGCAGCCCGGCACTCCCCGGACTGGGCTACACCTTC. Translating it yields CASSPALPGLGYTF.

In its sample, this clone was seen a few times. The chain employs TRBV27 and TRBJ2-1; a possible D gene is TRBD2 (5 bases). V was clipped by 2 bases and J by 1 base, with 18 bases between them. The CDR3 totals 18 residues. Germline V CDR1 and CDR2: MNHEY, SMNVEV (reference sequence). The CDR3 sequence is CASSLRVWGVGSYNEQFF. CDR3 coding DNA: TGTGCCAGCAGTTTACGGGTTTGGGGAGTCGGATCCTACAATGAGCAGTTCTTC.

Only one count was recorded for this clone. CDR3 sequence reads: CASLLLGSTDTQYF. CDR3 in DNA: TGTGCCAGCTTATTGTTAGGGAGCACAGATACGCAGTATTTT. The chain carries TRBV6-5 and TRBJ2-3; D gene ambiguous. The CDR3 is 14 residues long. The V gene's germline CDR1 is MNHEY and CDR2 SVGAGI. V was pared by 8 bases and J by 0 bases, with 12 bases between.

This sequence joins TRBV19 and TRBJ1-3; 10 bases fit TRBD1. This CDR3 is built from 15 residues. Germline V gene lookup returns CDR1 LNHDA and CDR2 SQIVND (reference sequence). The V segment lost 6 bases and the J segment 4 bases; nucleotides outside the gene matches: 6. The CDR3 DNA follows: TGTGCCAGTAGCAGAGACAGGGGGCCGGGAAACACCATATATTTT. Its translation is CASSRDRGPGNTIYF.

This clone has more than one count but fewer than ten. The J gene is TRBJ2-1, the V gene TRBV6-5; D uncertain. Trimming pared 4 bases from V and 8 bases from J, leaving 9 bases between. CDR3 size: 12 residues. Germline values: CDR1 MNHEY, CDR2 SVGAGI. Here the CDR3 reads CASSWLVDEQFF. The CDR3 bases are TGTGCCAGCAGTTGGTTAGTCGATGAGCAGTTCTTC.

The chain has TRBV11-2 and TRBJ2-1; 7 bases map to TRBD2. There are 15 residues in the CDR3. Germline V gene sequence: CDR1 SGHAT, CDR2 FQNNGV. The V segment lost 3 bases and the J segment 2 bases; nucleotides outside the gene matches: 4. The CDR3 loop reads CASSFAAGTYNEQFF. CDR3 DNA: TGTGCCAGCAGCTTCGCAGCGGGGACCTACAATGAGCAGTTCTTC.

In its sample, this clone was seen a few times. The CDR3 DNA reads TGTGCCAGCAGCGTCGGGACAGGGTTCACCGGGGAGCTGTTTTTT. This sequence encodes CASSVGTGFTGELFF. V is TRBV9 and J is TRBJ2-2, with 9 bases that match TRBD1. CDR3 length equals 15 residues. Germline V gives CDR1 SGDLS, CDR2 YYNGEE. V was pared by 2 bases and J by 4 bases, with 3 bases of the junction left unmatched.

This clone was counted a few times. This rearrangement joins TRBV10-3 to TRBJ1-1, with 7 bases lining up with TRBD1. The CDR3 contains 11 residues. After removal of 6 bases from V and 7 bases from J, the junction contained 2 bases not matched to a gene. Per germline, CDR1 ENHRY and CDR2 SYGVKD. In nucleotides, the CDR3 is TGTGCCATCAGGAGGGACAGTGAAGCTTTCTTT. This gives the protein CAIRRDSEAFF.

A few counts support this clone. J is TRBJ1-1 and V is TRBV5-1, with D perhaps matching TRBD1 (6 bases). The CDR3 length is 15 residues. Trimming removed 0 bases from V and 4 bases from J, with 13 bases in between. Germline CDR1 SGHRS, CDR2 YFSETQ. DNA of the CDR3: TGCGCCAGCAGCTTGGATGGCAGGGGTGGCACTGAAGCTTTCTTT. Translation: CASSLDGRGGTEAFF.

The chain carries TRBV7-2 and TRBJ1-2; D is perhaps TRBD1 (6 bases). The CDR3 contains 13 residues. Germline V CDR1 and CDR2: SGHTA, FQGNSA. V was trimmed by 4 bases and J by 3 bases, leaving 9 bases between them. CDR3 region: CASSSPGDYGYTF. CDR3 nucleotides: TGTGCCAGCAGCTCGCCAGGGGACTATGGCTACACCTTC.

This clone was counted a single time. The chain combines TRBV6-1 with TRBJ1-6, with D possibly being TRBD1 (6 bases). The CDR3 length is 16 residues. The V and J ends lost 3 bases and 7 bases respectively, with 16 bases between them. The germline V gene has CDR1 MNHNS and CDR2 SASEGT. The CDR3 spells CASSEPDRSPNSPLHF. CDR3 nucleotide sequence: TGTGCCAGCAGTGAGCCCGACAGGTCTCCAAATTCACCCCTCCACTTT.